The clone carrying this T cell receptor (beta chain) was detected ten times or more. These data belong to a study of T cells in Graves' hyperthyroidism and ophthalmopathy. RNA transcripts served as the template for amplifying TCR beta CDR3 regions. Using the HTBI primer set, a first-round RT-PCR was run on the TCR CDR3. TCRdb used MiXCR to reprocess the multiplex PCR reads, holding one entry per CDR3 protein. Here the sample spans approximately 610,000 distinct CDR3 sequences, about 15% being singletons. The sample comprised blood. The sequence derives from a woman aged 35 to 49 with Graves' ophthalmopathy.

The CDR3 loop is CASKTSGSSTVEQYF. The CDR3 DNA reads as TGTGCCAGTAAGACTAGCGGGAGTTCCACCGTCGAGCAGTACTTC. The V and J genes are TRBV19 and TRBJ2-7; TRBD2 matches at 12 bases. J was trimmed by 6 bases and V by 7 bases; bases with no gene match: 10. Germline-derived CDR1 and CDR2 are LNHDA and SQIVND (reference sequence). The CDR3 is 15 amino acids.